These 20 T cell receptor beta chains were all obtained from the same sample, sequenced in a study of blood T cells in healthy people across ages. Then a second PCR, running about 6 to 11 cycles, was carried out with a sample-barcoded 5' primer and a J-beta primer mix. TCRdb itself ran the 5' RACE reads through MiXCR, one entry per CDR3 protein. The table records about 1.5 million distinct CDR3 sequences, approximately 40% of them present only once. The sequenced sample was blood. The receptor set was obtained from a woman in her late teens or twenties in good health.

The chain recombines TRBV12-5 with TRBJ2-7; D uncertain. V dropped 3 bases and J dropped 7 bases, with 4 bases sitting between them. Germline values: CDR1 LGHNT, CDR2 FRNRAP. The CDR3 is 10 residues long. The DNA for the CDR3 is TGTGCTAGTGGTTTTCAAGAGCAGTACTTC. This encodes CASGFQEQYF.

This clonotype has more than one count but fewer than ten. The chain couples TRBV28 to TRBJ1-4; D may be TRBD1 (5 bases). The CDR3 length is 14 residues. V shed 7 bases and J shed 0 bases, with 9 bases lying between them. The V gene's germline CDR1 is MDHEN and CDR2 SYDVKM. The CDR3 DNA reads as TGTGCCAGCAAGCGGGGGGCAACTAATGAAAAACTGTTTTTT. Translation: CASKRGATNEKLFF.

The sample holds one count of this clonotype. V usage is TRBV29-1 and J usage is TRBJ2-5; 12 nucleotides align to TRBD2. The CDR3 contains 14 residues. Looked up from germline, CDR1 is SQVTM and CDR2 is ANQGSEA. Trimming took 6 bases from V and 11 from J; bases not matched to a gene: 13. In nucleotides, the CDR3 is TGCAGCGTGGCGACTAGCGGGAGAGGCAATGAGCAGTACTTC. Translating gives CSVATSGRGNEQYF.

There are a few counts of this clonotype. V is TRBV5-1 and J is TRBJ2-7, with 7 bases fitting TRBD1. V lost 1 base, J lost 3 bases, and 7 bases stayed unmatched. CDR1 is SGHRS and CDR2 is YFSETQ in the germline V gene. This CDR3 contains 15 residues. CDR3 sequence (DNA): TGCGCCAGCAGCTTGTCCCAGGGGGTTCTCTACGAGCAGTACTTC. Translation: CASSLSQGVLYEQYF.

V is TRBV7-2 and J is TRBJ2-5, with TRBD1 matching over 10 bases. Germline values: CDR1 SGHTA, CDR2 FQGNSA. V dropped 3 bases and J dropped 11; count of bases not matched to a gene: 15. The CDR3 totals 16 residues. The CDR3 coding sequence is TGTGCCAGCAGCTTTCGGACAGGGGGTCTCCTTAGTGAGCAGTACTTC. This translates into CASSFRTGGLLSEQYF.

The chain couples TRBV12-3 or TRBV12-4 to TRBJ2-3; TRBD1 matches at 7 bases. There are 15 residues in the CDR3. V gave up 5 bases and J gave up 1 base; unmatched junction bases: 6. Written as DNA, the CDR3 is TGTGCCAGCAGTAAGACAGGGAGCGGCACAGATACGCAGTATTTT. Its protein is CASSKTGSGTDTQYF.

V and J are TRBV6-5 and TRBJ2-1, with D perhaps being TRBD1 or TRBD2 (5 bases each). This CDR3 region has 14 residues. The V gene's germline CDR1 is MNHEY and CDR2 SVGAGI. Trimming took 2 bases from V and 8 from J, leaving 13 bases between them. CDR3 nucleotides: TGTGCCAGCAGTTACGGGGACCAAACCGATGAGCAGTTCTTC. This translates into CASSYGDQTDEQFF.

V and J are TRBV3-1 and TRBJ1-2; D ambiguous. V dropped 5 bases and J dropped 7 bases, with 8 bases sitting between them. The CDR3 length is 11 residues. Germline loops: CDR1 LGHDT, CDR2 YNNKEL (reference sequence). The CDR3 DNA reads TGTGCCAGCAGCGAACAGACTGGCTACACCTTC. Encoded protein: CASSEQTGYTF.

J is TRBJ1-2 and V is TRBV20-1; perhaps TRBD1 as D (6 bases). Germline V gene data show CDR1 as DFQATT and CDR2 as SNEGSKA (reference sequence). There are 14 residues in the CDR3. V was pared by 2 bases and J by 2 bases, with 12 bases between. CDR3 residues: CSARNRELNYGYTF. The DNA of the CDR3 is TGCAGTGCTAGAAACAGGGAGTTAAACTATGGCTACACCTTC.

The J gene is TRBJ1-3, the V gene TRBV7-9; the D gene is possibly TRBD1 (6 bases). Between the trimmed V and J ends, which lost 5 bases and 1 base, there was a span of 9 bases. Germline loops: CDR1 SEHNR, CDR2 FQNEAQ (reference sequence). CDR3 size: 14 residues. CDR3 protein: CASSHRESGNTIYF. The CDR3 DNA reads as TGTGCCAGCAGCCACAGGGAGTCTGGAAACACCATATATTTT.

About this clonotype: This may be a read error: a much more frequent sequence differs by one nucleotide. The chain combines TRBV29-1 with TRBJ2-5, with unresolved D. The CDR3 is 13 amino acids. The V gene's germline CDR1 is SQVTM and CDR2 ANQGSEA. The CDR3 DNA sequence: TGCAGCGGTGAAGAAAATTCCTCGGGGACCCAGTACTTC. Protein product: CSGEENSSGTQYF.

This rearrangement joins TRBV10-3 to TRBJ1-2, with D tentatively TRBD1 (6 bases). CDR1 is ENHRY, CDR2 SYGVKD, per germline. The CDR3 consists of 12 residues. Trimming pared 10 bases from V and 3 bases from J, leaving 12 bases between. CDR3 sequence: CATGAGDYGYTF. DNA for the CDR3: TGTGCCACCGGGGCAGGGGACTATGGCTACACCTTC.

This clonotype came up once. The V call is TRBV5-1, the J call TRBJ1-2; no clear D. The V end lost 4 bases, the J end lost 0 bases, and 19 bases lay between the germline ends. Germline values: CDR1 SGHRS, CDR2 YFSETQ. The CDR3 is made up of 17 amino acids. The CDR3 DNA sequence: TGCGCCAGCAGCGAAGGACGCTTGGTGTCCCCTAACTATGGCTACACCTTC. The encoded protein is CASSEGRLVSPNYGYTF. The variable domain in full, completed from reference TRBV5-1 and TRBJ1-2, reads KAGVTQTPRYLIKTRGQQVTLSCSPISGHRSVSWYQQTPGQGLQFLFEYFSETQRNKGNFPGRFSGRQFSNSRSEMNVSTLELGDSALYLCASSEGRLVSPNYGYTFGSGTRLTVV.

V is TRBV5-6 and J is TRBJ2-1; the match to TRBD2 covers 9 bases. The CDR3 is made up of 16 amino acids. Unmatched junction bases numbered 9, after V lost 4 bases and J lost 4 bases. Germline V lookup: CDR1 SGHDT, CDR2 YYEEEE. CDR3 loop: CASSQGLSGGYNEQFF. Here the CDR3 DNA reads TGTGCCAGCAGCCAAGGTCTTAGCGGGGGTTACAATGAGCAGTTCTTC.

The count of this clonotype is one. The rearrangement uses TRBV10-3 and TRBJ1-2; D is ambiguous. Germline CDR1 and CDR2: ENHRY and SYGVKD. This CDR3 spans 12 amino acids. The V gene lost 3 bases and the J gene lost 5 bases, with 7 bases spanning the gap. CDR3 region: CAISDVGYGYTF. CDR3 sequence (DNA): TGTGCCATCAGTGATGTGGGGTATGGCTACACCTTC.

The rearrangement joins TRBV4-1 to TRBJ2-1; unclear D gene. Germline V gene lookup returns CDR1 MGHRA and CDR2 YSYEKL. V lost 0 bases and J lost 9, with 9 bases in between. The CDR3 is 13 residues long. The DNA of the CDR3 is TGCGCCAGCAGCCAAGACGTAGTGAGTGAGCAGTTCTTC. As protein: CASSQDVVSEQFF.

The table lists this clonotype with a few counts. The chain combines TRBV20-1 with TRBJ2-1; D not certain. The V end lost 0 bases, the J end lost 2 bases, and 5 bases lay between the germline ends. This CDR3 is built from 13 residues. Germline V gene sequence: CDR1 DFQATT, CDR2 SNEGSKA (reference sequence). The DNA for the CDR3 is TGCAGTGCTAGAGATCCGGCCTACAATGAGCAGTTCTTC. Amino acids: CSARDPAYNEQFF.

This clonotype was seen a few times. The chain employs TRBV9 and TRBJ2-1; 10 nucleotides align to TRBD2. Trimming removed 7 bases from V and 1 base from J; junction bases left unmatched: 8. In germline, CDR1 is SGDLS, CDR2 YYNGEE. This CDR3 has 16 residues. The CDR3 coding sequence is TGTGCCAGCGGGGTTAGCGGGAGGTCGTCCTACAATGAGCAGTTCTTC. It yields the protein CASGVSGRSSYNEQFF.

This chain links TRBV10-3 with TRBJ2-1, with D unclear. Germline-derived CDR1 and CDR2 are ENHRY and SYGVKD. V lost 2 bases, J lost 5 bases, and 13 bases lay in between. The CDR3 sequence is 15 residues long. CDR3 sequence reads: CAISEETGGNNEQFF. The CDR3 DNA is TGTGCCATCAGTGAGGAGACTGGCGGTAACAATGAGCAGTTCTTC.

This clonotype was seen only a few times. This rearrangement joins TRBV7-2 to TRBJ2-7; TRBD2 agrees at 7 bases. J was trimmed by 4 bases and V by 4 bases; bases with no gene match: 7. The CDR3 is 14 amino acids. Per the germline V gene, CDR1 is SGHTA and CDR2 is FQGNSA. CDR3 sequence: CASSSDVAGYEQYF. In DNA form, the CDR3 reads TGTGCCAGCAGCTCCGACGTAGCGGGTTACGAGCAGTACTTC.